This T cell receptor beta chain originates from a study of blood T cells in healthy people across ages. The germline gives CDR1 MNHNS, CDR2 SASEGT. J was trimmed by 7 bases and V by 8 bases; bases with no gene match: 16. The CDR3 sequence is 16 residues long. A second PCR of roughly 7 to 11 cycles used a sample-barcoded 5' primer and a J-beta primer mix. MiXCR was run by TCRdb on the 5' RACE reads, yielding one entry per CDR3 protein. The data show about 1.7 million distinct CDR3 sequences, 28% seen once. The receptor was derived from a woman aged 25 to 39 in good health. The genes are TRBV6-1 and TRBJ2-1, with 8 bases lining up with TRBD1. Sequenced material: blood. Here the CDR3 reads CASEMDREVLTNEQFF. The CDR3 DNA reads TGTGCCAGCGAGATGGACAGGGAGGTCCTTACAAATGAGCAGTTCTTC.